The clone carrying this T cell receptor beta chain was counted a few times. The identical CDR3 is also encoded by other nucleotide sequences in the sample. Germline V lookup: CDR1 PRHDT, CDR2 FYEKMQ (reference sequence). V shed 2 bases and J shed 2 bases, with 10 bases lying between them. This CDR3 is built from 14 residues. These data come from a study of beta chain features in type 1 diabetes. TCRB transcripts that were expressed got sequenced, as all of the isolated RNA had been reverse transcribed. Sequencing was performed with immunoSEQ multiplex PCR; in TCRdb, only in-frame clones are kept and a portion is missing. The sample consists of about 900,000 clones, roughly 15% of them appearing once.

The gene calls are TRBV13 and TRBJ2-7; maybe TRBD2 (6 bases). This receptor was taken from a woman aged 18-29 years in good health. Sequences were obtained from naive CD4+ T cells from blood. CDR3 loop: CASSLRRGTYEQYF. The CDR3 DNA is TGTGCCAGCAGCTTACGGCGGGGTACCTACGAGCAGTACTTC.